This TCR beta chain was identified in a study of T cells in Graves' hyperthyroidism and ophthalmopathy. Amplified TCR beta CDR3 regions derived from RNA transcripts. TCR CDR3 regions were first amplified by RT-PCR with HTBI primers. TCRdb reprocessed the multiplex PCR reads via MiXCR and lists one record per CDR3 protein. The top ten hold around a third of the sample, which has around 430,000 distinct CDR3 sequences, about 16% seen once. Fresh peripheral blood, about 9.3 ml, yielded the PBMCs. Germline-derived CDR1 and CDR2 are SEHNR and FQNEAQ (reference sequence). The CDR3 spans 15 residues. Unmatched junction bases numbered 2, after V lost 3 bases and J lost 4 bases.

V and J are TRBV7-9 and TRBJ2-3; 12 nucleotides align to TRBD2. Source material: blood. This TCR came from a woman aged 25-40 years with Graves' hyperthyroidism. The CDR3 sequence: CASSLTSGSSDTQYF. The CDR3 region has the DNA TGTGCCAGCAGCTTGACTAGCGGGAGCTCAGATACGCAGTATTTT.